Sequencing of this T cell receptor (beta chain) was carried out in a study of shared T cell receptors in the human thymus. This CDR3 contains 13 residues. V lost 2 bases and J 8 bases, leaving 10 bases between the germline ends. CDR1 and CDR2 from the germline V gene are MNHEY and SVGAGI. The method was immunoSEQ multiplex PCR; TCRdb's version includes in-frame clones alone and lacks a portion of them. The sample holds 630,000 or so clones, around 87% seen once. This sample was also put to use in a study of human thymus T cells. That source adds: During corrective heart surgery, resections were taken, and the thymus tissue came from them. Thymic and blood repertoires appeared to carry a bias in their V and J gene usage.

The sequenced sample consisted of thymocytes. This TCR was sampled from a boy in the first two years of life with a congenital heart defect. The V call is TRBV6-5, the J call TRBJ2-1; no definite D call. The CDR3 loop is CASSYRRTDEQFF. The CDR3 region has the DNA TGTGCCAGCAGTTACCGCCGAACTGATGAGCAGTTCTTC.